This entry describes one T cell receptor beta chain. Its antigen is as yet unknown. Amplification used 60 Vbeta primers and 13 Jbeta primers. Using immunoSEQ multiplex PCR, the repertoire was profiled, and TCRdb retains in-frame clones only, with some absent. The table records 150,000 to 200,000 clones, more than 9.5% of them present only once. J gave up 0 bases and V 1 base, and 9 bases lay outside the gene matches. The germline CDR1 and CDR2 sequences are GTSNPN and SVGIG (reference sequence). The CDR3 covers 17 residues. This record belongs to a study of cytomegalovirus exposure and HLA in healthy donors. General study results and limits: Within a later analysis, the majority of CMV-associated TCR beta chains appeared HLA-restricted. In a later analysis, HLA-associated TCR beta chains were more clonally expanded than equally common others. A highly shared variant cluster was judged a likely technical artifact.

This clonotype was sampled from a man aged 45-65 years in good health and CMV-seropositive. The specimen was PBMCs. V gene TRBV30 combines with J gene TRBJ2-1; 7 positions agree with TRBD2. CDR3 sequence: CAWSGEYGRSSYNEQFF. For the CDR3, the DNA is TGTGCCTGGAGTGGAGAGTACGGGAGGAGCTCCTACAATGAGCAGTTCTTC.